The sequence of this TCR beta chain was determined in a study of CD8 T cells in Susac syndrome. Random hexamers were used to reverse transcribe about 0.45 to 1 ug of RNA. One entry per CDR3 protein results from TCRdb running MiXCR on the immunoSEQ multiplex PCR reads. The sample has about 150,000 distinct CDR3 sequences, around 95% seen once; the top ten hold 0.15%. Points from the study as a whole: TCR sequencing and HLA analysis covered a relatively small number of individuals.

The CDR3 is 16 amino acids. CDR1 LNHNV and CDR2 YYDKDF come from the germline V gene (reference sequence). V was shortened by 3 bases and J by 2 bases, with 14 bases between the two germline ends. Comments on this clonotype: What it binds is unknown.

This receptor was identified in a human donor with multiple sclerosis. V gene TRBV15 combines with J gene TRBJ2-1; D assignment may be TRBD1 or TRBD2 (6 bases each). Sequenced input: CD8+ T cells from PBMCs. For the CDR3, the DNA is TGTGCCACCAGCAGCGAATGGGGGGCGGCCTACAATGAGCAGTTCTTC. The encoded protein is CATSSEWGAAYNEQFF.